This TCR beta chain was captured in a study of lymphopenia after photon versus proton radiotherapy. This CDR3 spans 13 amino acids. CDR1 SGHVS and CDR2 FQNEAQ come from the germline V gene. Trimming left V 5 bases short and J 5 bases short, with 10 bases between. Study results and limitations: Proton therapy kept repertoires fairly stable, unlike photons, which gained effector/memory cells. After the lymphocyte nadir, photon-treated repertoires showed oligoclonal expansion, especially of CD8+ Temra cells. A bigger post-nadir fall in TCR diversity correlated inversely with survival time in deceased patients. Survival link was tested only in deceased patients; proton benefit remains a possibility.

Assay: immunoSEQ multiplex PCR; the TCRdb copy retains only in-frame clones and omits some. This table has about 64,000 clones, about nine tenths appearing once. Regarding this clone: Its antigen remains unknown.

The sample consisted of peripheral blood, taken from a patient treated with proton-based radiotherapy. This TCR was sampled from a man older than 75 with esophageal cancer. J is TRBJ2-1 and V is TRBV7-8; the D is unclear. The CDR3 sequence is CASSPTWNNEQFF. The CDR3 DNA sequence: TGTGCCAGCAGCCCTACATGGAACAATGAGCAGTTCTTC.